The rows below give T cell receptor beta chains drawn from one sample of a study of T cell responses to AZD1222 COVID-19 vaccine. Only in-frame clones appear in the TCRdb table, and some are missing; sequencing was by immunoSEQ multiplex PCR. This sample has 180,000 or so clones, with approximately 90% found just once. The source material was peripheral blood, sampled 28 days after the second AZD1222 dose. These receptor sequences come from an adult who received the AZD1222 COVID-19 vaccine. CDR3s include the opening cysteine and the closing phenylalanine or tryptophan. The D gene is left open where the match is weak. Clone size is given for some rows only: seen once, a few or many times, or a class if the clone is expanded.

CDR3 DNA | CDR3 protein | CDR3 length | J gene | clone size | V gene | D gene
TGCGCCAGCAGCTATTACCGGGACAGTCCTTCACCCCTCCACTTT | CASSYYRDSPSPLHF | 15 | TRBJ1-6 | . | TRBV5-1 | TRBD1
TGTGCCAGCAGCTCCACAGGGAGCATCCCGAACACTGAAGCTTTCTTT | CASSSTGSIPNTEAFF | 16 | TRBJ1-1 | few | TRBV9 | .
TGTGCCAGCAGCTTTCGTTGGCAGGGGGTTAATCAGCCCCAGCATTTT | CASSFRWQGVNQPQHF | 16 | TRBJ1-5 | . | TRBV5-6 | TRBD1
TGCGCCAGCAGCTTGGTGTCTAGCGGGACAGATACGCAGTATTTT | CASSLVSSGTDTQYF | 15 | TRBJ2-3 | . | TRBV5-1 | TRBD2
TGTGCCAGCATAGGTACAGCTAACACCGGGGAGCTGTTTTTT | CASIGTANTGELFF | 14 | TRBJ2-2 | . | TRBV6-5 | .
TGTGCCCTCACCCCTCCTCCACACACGGACTATGAGCAGTTCTTC | CALTPPPHTDYEQFF | 15 | TRBJ2-1 | . | TRBV10-3 | .
TGTGCCAGCAGGGTCGCGGCGGGGGACGTAGGGGAGCAGTACTTC | CASRVAAGDVGEQYF | 15 | TRBJ2-7 | . | TRBV6-5 | TRBD2
TGTGCCAGTAGTATAAATCCCAAAGGGCTGTTCTATGGCTACACCTTC | CASSINPKGLFYGYTF | 16 | TRBJ1-2 | . | TRBV19 | .
TGTGCCACCAGTGATTTAGGGACTAGCGGGAACACCGGGGAGCTGTTTTTT | CATSDLGTSGNTGELFF | 17 | TRBJ2-2 | . | TRBV24-1 | TRBD2
TGTGCCAGCAGTTACCCGGGAGGTGGAGAGACCCAGTACTTC | CASSYPGGGETQYF | 14 | TRBJ2-5 | . | TRBV6-5 | TRBD2
TGTGCCAGCTCCAACAGAAACTCCCCTAGCTATGGCTACACCTTC | CASSNRNSPSYGYTF | 15 | TRBJ1-2 | . | TRBV6-5 | .
TGTGCCAGCAGTTTATATGGGGGGGCAGATGGCTACACCTTC | CASSLYGGADGYTF | 14 | TRBJ1-2 | . | TRBV27 | .
TGTGCCAGCAGTTACCCCCTAAACTATGGCTACACCTTC | CASSYPLNYGYTF | 13 | TRBJ1-2 | . | TRBV6-2/TRBV6-3 | .
TGTGCCAGCAGCCGAATCACAATTAGCGGGGGGAGGTACAATGAGCAGTTCTTC | CASSRITISGGRYNEQFF | 18 | TRBJ2-1 | . | TRBV11-2 | TRBD2
TGTGCCAGCTCACCATCGAGACAGGGGGCAGGAGATACGCAGTATTTT | CASSPSRQGAGDTQYF | 16 | TRBJ2-3 | . | TRBV18 | TRBD1